This T cell receptor beta chain was sequenced in a study of blood T cell repertoires in COVID-19. Germline V gene lookup returns CDR1 MGHRA and CDR2 YSYEKL. V shed 5 bases and J 4 bases; nucleotides not matched to a gene: 12. The CDR3 contains 17 residues. Sequencing was performed with immunoSEQ multiplex PCR; in TCRdb, only in-frame clones are kept and a portion is missing. The table shows 140,000 to 150,000 clones, with about 85% occurring only once. There are a few counts of this clone. The sample taken for sequencing was peripheral blood. This chain links TRBV4-1 with TRBJ2-2; 8 nucleotides agree with TRBD2. This receptor was obtained from a woman aged 35 to 49 with active or convalescent COVID-19. The CDR3, as DNA: TGCGCCAGCAGCAGATTAGCGGGGAGGGGTGTCACCGGGGAGCTGTTTTTT. Its translation is CASSRLAGRGVTGELFF.